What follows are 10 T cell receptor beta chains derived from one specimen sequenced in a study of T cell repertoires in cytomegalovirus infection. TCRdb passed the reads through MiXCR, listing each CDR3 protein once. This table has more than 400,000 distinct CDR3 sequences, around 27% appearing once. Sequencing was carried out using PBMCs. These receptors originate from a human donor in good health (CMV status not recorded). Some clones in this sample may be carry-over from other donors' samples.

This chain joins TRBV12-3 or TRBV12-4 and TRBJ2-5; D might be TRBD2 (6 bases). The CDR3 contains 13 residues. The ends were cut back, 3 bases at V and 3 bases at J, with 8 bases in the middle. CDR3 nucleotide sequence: TGTGCCAGCAGTTTCGGGGGAGAAGAGACCCAGTACTTC. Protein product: CASSFGGEETQYF.

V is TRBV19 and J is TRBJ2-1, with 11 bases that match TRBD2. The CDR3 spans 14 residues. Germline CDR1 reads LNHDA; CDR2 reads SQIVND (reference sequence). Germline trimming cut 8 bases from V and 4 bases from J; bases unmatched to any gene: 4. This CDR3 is CASGTSGTYNEQFF. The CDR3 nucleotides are TGTGCCAGTGGGACTAGCGGAACATACAATGAGCAGTTCTTC.

CDR3 nucleotide sequence: TGTGCCACCAGTGAAACAGGGAAACGGGGAGCTTTCTTT. It yields the protein CATSETGKRGAFF. The chain recombines TRBV24-1 with TRBJ1-1; weak D call: TRBD1 (6 bases). Per the germline V gene, CDR1 is KGHDR and CDR2 is SFDVKD. The CDR3 consists of 13 residues. Deletions cut 4 bases from V and 10 bases from J, with 15 bases between.

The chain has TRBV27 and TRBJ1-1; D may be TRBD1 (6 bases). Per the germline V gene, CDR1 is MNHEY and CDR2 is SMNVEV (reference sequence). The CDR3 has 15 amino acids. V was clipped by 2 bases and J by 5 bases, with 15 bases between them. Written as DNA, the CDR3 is TGTGCCAGCAGTTTAGGGGAAACAGGGTTTACTGAAGCTTTCTTT. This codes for CASSLGETGFTEAFF.

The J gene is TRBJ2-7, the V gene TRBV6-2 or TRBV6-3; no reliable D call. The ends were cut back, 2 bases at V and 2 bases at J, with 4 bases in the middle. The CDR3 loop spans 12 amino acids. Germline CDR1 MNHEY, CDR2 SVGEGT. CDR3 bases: TGTGCCAGCAGTTACCGGACCTACGAGCAGTACTTC. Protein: CASSYRTYEQYF.

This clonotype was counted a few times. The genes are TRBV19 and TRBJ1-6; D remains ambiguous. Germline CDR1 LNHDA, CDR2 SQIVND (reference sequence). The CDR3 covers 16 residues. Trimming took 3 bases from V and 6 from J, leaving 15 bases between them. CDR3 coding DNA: TGTGCCAGTAGTATCTCGGCTCCTCAGTTTAATTCACCCCTCCACTTT. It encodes CASSISAPQFNSPLHF.

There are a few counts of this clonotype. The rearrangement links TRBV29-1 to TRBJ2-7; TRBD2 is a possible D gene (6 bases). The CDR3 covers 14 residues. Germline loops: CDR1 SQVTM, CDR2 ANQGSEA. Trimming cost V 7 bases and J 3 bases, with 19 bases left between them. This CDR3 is CSAQKGTLLYEQYF. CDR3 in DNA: TGCAGCGCCCAGAAAGGGACTCTCCTCTACGAGCAGTACTTC.

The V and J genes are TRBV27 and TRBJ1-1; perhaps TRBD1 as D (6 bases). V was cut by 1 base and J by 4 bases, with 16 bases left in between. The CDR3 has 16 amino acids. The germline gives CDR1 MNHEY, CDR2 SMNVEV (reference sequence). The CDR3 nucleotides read TGTGCCAGCAGTTTATTGGGCGTCAGGGGAGGCACTGAAGCTTTCTTT. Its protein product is CASSLLGVRGGTEAFF.

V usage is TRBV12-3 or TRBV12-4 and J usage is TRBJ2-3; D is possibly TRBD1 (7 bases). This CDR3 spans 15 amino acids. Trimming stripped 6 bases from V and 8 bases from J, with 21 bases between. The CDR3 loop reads CASSPGGREKATQYF. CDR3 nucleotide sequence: TGTGCCAGCAGCCCAGGGGGACGGGAGAAGGCTACGCAGTATTTT.

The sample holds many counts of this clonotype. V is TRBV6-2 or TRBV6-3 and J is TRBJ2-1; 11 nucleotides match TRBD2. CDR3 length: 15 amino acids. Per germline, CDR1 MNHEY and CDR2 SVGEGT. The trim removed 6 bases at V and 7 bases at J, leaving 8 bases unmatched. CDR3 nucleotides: TGTGCCAGCAGGGTACTAGCGGGAGCGTGGAATGAGCAGTTCTTC. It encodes CASRVLAGAWNEQFF.